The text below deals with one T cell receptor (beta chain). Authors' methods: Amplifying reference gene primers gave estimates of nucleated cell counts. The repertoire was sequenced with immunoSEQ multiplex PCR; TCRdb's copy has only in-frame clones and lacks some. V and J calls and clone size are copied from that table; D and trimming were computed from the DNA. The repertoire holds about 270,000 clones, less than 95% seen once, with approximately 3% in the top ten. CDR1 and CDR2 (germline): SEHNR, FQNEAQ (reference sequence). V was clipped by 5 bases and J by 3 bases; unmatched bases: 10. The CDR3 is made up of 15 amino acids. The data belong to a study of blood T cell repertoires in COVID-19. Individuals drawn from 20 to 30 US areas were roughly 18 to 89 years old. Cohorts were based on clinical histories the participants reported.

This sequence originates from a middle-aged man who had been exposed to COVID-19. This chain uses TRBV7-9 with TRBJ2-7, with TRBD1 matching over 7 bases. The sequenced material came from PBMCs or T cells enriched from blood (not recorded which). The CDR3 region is CASSPPGQSFYEQYF. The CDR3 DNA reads TGTGCCAGCAGCCCCCCGGGACAGAGCTTCTACGAGCAGTACTTC.